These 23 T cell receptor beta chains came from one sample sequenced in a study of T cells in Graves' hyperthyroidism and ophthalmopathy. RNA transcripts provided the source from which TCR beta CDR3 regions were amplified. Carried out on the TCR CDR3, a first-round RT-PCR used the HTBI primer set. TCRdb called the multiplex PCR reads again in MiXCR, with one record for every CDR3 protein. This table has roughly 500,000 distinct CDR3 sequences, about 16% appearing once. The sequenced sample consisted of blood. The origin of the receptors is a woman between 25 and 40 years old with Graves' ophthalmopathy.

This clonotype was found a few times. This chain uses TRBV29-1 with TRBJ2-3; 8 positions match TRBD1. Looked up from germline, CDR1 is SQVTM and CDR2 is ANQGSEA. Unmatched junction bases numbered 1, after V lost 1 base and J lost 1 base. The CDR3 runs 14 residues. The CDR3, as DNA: TGCAGCGTTGAAGCAGGGGGCGGCACAGATACGCAGTATTTT. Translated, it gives CSVEAGGGTDTQYF.

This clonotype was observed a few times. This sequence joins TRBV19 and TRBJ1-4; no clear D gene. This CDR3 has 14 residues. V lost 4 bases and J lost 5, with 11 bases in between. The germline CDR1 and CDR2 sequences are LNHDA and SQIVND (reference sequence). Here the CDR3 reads CASSNRAKNEKLFF. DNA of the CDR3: TGTGCCAGTAGTAACCGTGCGAAGAATGAAAAACTGTTTTTT.

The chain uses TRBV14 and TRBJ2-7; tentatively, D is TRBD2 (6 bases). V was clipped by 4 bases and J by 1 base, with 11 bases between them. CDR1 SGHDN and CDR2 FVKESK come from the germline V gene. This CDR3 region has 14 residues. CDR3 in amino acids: CASSLPGLSYEQYF. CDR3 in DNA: TGTGCCAGCAGCCTACCGGGACTTTCCTACGAGCAGTACTTC.

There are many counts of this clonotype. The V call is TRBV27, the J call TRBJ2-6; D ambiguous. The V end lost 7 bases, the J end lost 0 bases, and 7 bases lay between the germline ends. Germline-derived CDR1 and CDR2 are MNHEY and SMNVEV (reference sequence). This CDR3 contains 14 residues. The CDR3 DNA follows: TGTGCCAGCACACCATACTCTGGGGCCAACGTCCTGACTTTC. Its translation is CASTPYSGANVLTF.

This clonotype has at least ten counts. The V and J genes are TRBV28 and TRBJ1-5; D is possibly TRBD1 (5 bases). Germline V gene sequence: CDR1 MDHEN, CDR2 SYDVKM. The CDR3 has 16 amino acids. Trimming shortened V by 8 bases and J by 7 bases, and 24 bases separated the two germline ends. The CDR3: CASLGLVWQGGQPQHF. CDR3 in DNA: TGTGCCAGCCTCGGGTTAGTTTGGCAGGGAGGCCAGCCCCAGCATTTT.

In DNA, the CDR3 is TGCAGTGCTAAACTAGCGGGAGGACGGTACTTC. Translating gives CSAKLAGGRYF. The chain couples TRBV20-1 to TRBJ2-5; 12 nucleotides align to TRBD2. The trim removed 4 bases at V and 13 bases at J, leaving 4 bases unmatched. CDR1 is DFQATT, CDR2 SNEGSKA, per germline (reference sequence). This CDR3 is 11 amino acids long.

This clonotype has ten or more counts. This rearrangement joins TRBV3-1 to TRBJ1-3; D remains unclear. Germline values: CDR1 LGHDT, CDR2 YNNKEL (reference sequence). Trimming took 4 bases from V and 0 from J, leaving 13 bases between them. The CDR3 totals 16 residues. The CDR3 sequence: CASSPGGSSSGNTIYF. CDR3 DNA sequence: TGTGCCAGCAGCCCCGGCGGCAGCAGCTCTGGAAACACCATATATTTT.

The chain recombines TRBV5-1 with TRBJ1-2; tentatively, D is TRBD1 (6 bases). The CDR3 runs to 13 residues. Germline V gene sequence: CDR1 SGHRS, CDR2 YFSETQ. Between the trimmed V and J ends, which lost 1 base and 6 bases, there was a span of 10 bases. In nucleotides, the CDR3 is TGCGCCAGCAGCTTGATGGCAGGGGATGGCTACACCTTC. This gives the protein CASSLMAGDGYTF.

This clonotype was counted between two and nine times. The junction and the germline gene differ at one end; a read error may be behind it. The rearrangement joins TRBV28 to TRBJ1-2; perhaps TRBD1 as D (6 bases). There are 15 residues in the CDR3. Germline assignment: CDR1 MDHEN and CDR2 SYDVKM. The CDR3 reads CAGSLRGSSLYGYTF. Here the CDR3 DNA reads TGTGCCGGCAGCCTTAGGGGGTCTTCCCTCTATGGCTACACCTTC.

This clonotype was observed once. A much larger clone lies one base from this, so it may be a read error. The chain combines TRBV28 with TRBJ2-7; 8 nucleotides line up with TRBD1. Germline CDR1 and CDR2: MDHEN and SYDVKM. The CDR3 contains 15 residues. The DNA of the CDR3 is TGTGCCAGCAGCCAGGGTTGGACAGGGTCCTGCGAGCAGTACTTC. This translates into CASSQGWTGSCEQYF.

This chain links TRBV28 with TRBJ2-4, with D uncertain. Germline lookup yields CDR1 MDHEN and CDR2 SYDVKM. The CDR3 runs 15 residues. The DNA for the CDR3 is TGTGTCACCCCCTCCCGGCAACTAGCCAAAAACATTCAGTACTTC. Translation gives CVTPSRQLAKNIQYF.

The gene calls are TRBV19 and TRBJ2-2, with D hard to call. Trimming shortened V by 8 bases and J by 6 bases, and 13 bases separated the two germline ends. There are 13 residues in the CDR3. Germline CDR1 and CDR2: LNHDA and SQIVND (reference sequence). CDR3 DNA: TGTGCCAGTCTCGATAGGTGGGCCGGGGAGCTGTTTTTT. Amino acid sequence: CASLDRWAGELFF. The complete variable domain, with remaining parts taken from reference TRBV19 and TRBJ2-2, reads DGGITQSPKYLFRKEGQNVTLSCEQNLNHDAMYWYRQDPGQGLRLIYYSQIVNDFQKGDIAEGYSVSREKKESFPLTVTSAQKNPTAFYLCASLDRWAGELFFGEGSRLTVL.

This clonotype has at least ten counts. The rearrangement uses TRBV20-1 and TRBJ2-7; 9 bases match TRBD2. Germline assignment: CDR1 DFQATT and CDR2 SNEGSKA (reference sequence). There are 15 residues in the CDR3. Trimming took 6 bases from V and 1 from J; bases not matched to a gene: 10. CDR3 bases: TGCAGTGCACAAGGGGGCGGGGGGGGATCCTACGAGCAGTACTTC. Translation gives CSAQGGGGGSYEQYF.

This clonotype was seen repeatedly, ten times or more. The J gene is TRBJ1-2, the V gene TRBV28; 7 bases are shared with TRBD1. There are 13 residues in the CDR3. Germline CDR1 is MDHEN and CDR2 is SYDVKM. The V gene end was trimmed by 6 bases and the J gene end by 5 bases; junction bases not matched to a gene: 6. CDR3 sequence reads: CASRTGVNYGYTF. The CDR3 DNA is TGTGCCAGCAGAACAGGGGTAAATTATGGCTACACCTTC.

The CDR3 sequence is CASSSGMNTGELFF. The CDR3 DNA reads as TGTGCCAGCAGCTCAGGAATGAACACCGGGGAGCTGTTTTTT. The V gene is TRBV5-6, the J gene TRBJ2-2; D remains unclear. From germline, CDR1 is SGHDT and CDR2 YYEEEE. The CDR3 length is 14 residues. Trimming pared 3 bases from V and 1 base from J, leaving 7 bases between.

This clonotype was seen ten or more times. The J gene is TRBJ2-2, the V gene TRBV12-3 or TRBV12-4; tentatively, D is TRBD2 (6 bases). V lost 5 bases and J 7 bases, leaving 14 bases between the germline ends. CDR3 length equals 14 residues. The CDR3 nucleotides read TGTGCCAGCAGTCCCACTAGCCGGGGCGGGGAGCTGTTTTTT. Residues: CASSPTSRGGELFF.

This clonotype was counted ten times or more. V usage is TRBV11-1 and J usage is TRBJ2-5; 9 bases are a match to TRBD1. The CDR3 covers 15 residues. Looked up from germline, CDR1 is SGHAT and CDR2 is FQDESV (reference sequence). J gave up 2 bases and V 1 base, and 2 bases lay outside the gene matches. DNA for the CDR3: TGTGCCAGCAGCTTAGAGACAGGGGGGCAAGAGACCCAGTACTTC. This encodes CASSLETGGQETQYF.

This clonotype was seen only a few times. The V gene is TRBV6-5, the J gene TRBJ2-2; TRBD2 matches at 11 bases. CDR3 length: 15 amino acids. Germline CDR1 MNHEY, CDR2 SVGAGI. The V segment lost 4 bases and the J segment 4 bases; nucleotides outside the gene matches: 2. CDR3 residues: CASSLAGGSTGELFF. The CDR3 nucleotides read TGTGCCAGCAGTTTAGCGGGAGGGAGCACCGGGGAGCTGTTTTTT.

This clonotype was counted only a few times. The CDR3 DNA is TGCAGTGCTAATCAGGGGACGGAAACCCAGTACTTC. This gives the protein CSANQGTETQYF. J is TRBJ2-5 and V is TRBV20-1; D may be TRBD1 (6 bases). The CDR3 length is 12 residues. V was pared by 4 bases and J by 8 bases, with 14 bases between. Germline loops: CDR1 DFQATT, CDR2 SNEGSKA (reference sequence).

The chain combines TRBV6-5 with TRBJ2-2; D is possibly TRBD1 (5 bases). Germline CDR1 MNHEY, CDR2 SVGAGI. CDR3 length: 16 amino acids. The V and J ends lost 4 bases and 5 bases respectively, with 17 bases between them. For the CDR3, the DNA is TGTGCCAGCAGTTCCAGGGTAGGGGTAGGGACCGGGGAGCTGTTTTTT. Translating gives CASSSRVGVGTGELFF.

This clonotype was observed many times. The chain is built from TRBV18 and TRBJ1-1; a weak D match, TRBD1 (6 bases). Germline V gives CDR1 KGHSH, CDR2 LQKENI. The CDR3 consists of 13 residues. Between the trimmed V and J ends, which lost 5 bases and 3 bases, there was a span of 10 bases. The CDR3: CASSMTGDTEAFF. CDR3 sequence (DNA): TGTGCCAGCTCAATGACAGGTGACACTGAAGCTTTCTTT. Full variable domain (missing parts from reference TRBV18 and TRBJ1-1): NAGVMQNPRHLVRRRGQEARLRCSPMKGHSHVYWYRQLPEEGLKFMVYLQKENIIDESGMPKERFSAEFPKEGPSILRIQQVVRGDSAAYFCASSMTGDTEAFFGQGTRLTVV.

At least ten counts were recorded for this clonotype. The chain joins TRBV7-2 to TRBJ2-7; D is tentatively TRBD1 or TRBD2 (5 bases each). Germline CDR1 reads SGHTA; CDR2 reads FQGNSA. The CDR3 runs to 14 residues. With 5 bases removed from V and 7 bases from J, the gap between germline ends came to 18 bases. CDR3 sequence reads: CASSPTYGAEEQYF. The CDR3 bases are TGTGCCAGCAGCCCAACGTACGGGGCTGAAGAGCAGTACTTC.

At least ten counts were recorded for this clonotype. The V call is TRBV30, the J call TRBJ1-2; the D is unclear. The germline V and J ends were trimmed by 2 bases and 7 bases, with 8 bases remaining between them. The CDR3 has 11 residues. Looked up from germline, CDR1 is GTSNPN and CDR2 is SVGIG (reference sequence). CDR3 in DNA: TGTGCCTGGAGTCCTCTCTCTGGCTACACCTTC. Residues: CAWSPLSGYTF. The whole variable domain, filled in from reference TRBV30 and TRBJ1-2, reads SQTIHQWPATLVQPVGSPLSLECTVEGTSNPNLYWYRQAAGRGLQLLFYSVGIGQISSEVPQNLSASRPQDRQFILSSKKLLLSDSGFYLCAWSPLSGYTFGSGTRLTVV.